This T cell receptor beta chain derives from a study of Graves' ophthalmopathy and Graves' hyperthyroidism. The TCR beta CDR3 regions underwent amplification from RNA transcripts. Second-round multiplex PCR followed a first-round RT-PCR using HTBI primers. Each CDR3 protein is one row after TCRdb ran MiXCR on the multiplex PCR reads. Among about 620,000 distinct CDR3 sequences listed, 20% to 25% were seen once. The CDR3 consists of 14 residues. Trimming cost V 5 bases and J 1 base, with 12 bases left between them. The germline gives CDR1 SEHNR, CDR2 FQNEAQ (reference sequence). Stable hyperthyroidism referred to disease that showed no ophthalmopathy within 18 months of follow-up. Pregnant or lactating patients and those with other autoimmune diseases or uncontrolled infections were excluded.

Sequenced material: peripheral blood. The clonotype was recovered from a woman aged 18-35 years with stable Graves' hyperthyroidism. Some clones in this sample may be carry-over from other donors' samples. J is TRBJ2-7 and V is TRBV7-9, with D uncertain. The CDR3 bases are TGTGCCAGCAGCAGCCGGGTCCTTTCCTACGAGCAGTACTTC. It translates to CASSSRVLSYEQYF.